Described below is a single TCR beta chain sequence and its context. In the original processing: Counts of nucleated cells, estimated from reference gene primer amplification, were obtained. TCRdb's table, derived via immunoSEQ multiplex PCR, lists solely in-frame clones and lacks some. The DNA gave D and trimming, while V, J and clone size come from that table. The table has approximately 250,000 clones, 86% seen once. The data are from a study of blood T cell repertoires in COVID-19. Study-wide background: The study drew acute and convalescent COVID-19 samples from the United States, Italy and Spain. T cells, B-cell-depleted T cells, or PBMCs supplied cDNA or gDNA.

CDR1 WSHSY and CDR2 SAAADI come from the germline V gene. V was pared by 6 bases and J by 5 bases, with 12 bases of the junction left unmatched. This CDR3 comprises 15 residues. The TCR originated in a man aged 35 to 55 with active or convalescent COVID-19. Sequencing was carried out using peripheral blood. The chain employs TRBV10-2 and TRBJ2-7, with 8 bases fitting TRBD1. CDR3 region: CASSRGPPSPHEQYF. In nucleotides, the CDR3 is TGCGCCAGCAGCAGGGGGCCTCCCTCTCCCCACGAGCAGTACTTC.